This T cell receptor beta chain came from a study of CD8+CD57+ T cells in acquired aplastic anemia. The study's findings and limits: Common to patients and controls were twenty-nine CD8+ CDR3 sequences.

With respect to this clonotype: Antigen unknown.

Germline V gene sequence: CDR1 SGHTA, CDR2 FQGNSA. The CDR3 totals 13 residues. The V end lost 6 bases, the J end lost 1 base, and 9 bases lay between the germline ends. Using genomic DNA as the template, TCR beta VDJ and CDR3 profiling was carried out. TCRdb itself ran the reads through MiXCR, one entry per CDR3 protein. The sample yields about 81,000 distinct CDR3 sequences, approximately 46% seen once. The V call is TRBV7-2, the J call TRBJ2-5; D remains unclear. The clonotype comes from a human donor in good health, serving as a control. Sequenced material: sorted CD4+, CD8+, or CD8+CD57+ T cells (not recorded which) from PBMCs. The CDR3 coding sequence is TGTGCCAGCAGTGTTAGAGTCCAAGAGACCCAGTACTTC. It codes for CASSVRVQETQYF.